Following are 19 T cell receptor beta chains from one sample sequenced in a study of T cells in Graves' hyperthyroidism and ophthalmopathy. Regions amplified from RNA transcripts were the TCR beta CDR3 regions. HTBI primers drove first-round RT-PCR of the TCR CDR3. MiXCR, run by TCRdb on the multiplex PCR reads, gives a single entry per CDR3 protein. The sample comprises 300,000 to 400,000 distinct CDR3 sequences, around 14% of which are singletons, and approximately 10% rests with the top ten. The specimen was blood. Receptor source: an older woman with Graves' hyperthyroidism.

Comment on this clonotype: This may be a read error, as it is one base from a much larger clone. The genes are TRBV11-2 and TRBJ1-1, with D tentatively TRBD1 (5 bases). The CDR3 runs 16 residues. Germline CDR1 SGHAT, CDR2 FQNNGV. CDR3 region: CVSARGAHTMNTEAFF. The CDR3 DNA reads as TGTGTCAGCGCCCGTGGGGCACACACGATGAACACTGAAGCTTTCTTT.

This clonotype has at least ten counts. This chain connects TRBV27 to TRBJ2-7, with 11 bases identical to TRBD1. V was pared by 4 bases and J by 3 bases, with 5 bases of the junction left unmatched. CDR3 length: 15 residues. Germline CDR1 is MNHEY and CDR2 is SMNVEV (reference sequence). The CDR3 nucleotides read TGTGCCAGCAGTTATACCGGGACAGGGGGCTACGAGCAGTACTTC. It encodes CASSYTGTGGYEQYF.

The V call is TRBV25-1, the J call TRBJ1-2, with D possibly being TRBD1 (6 bases). This CDR3 comprises 13 residues. Looked up from germline, CDR1 is MGHDK and CDR2 is SYGVNS. V was shortened by 6 bases and J by 4 bases, with 12 bases between the two germline ends. CDR3 region: CASSDTGPYGYTF. The CDR3 bases are TGTGCCAGCAGCGATACAGGGCCCTATGGCTACACCTTC.

As concerns this clonotype: With a much larger clone just one base away, this may be a read error. The rearrangement uses TRBV4-1 and TRBJ1-2, with TRBD1 matching 7 bases. CDR3 size: 15 residues. Germline CDR1 reads MGHRA; CDR2 reads YSYEKL. Losses at the gene ends were 3 bases for V and 8 bases for J; bases not matched to a gene: 12. CDR3: CASSQGEGQDSGYTF. CDR3 nucleotides: TGCGCCAGCAGCCAGGGGGAAGGACAGGATAGCGGCTACACCTTC.

This clonotype appeared a few times. The V and J genes are TRBV11-2 and TRBJ1-6; the D gene is possibly TRBD1 (5 bases). Trimming took 4 bases from V and 11 from J, leaving 12 bases between them. CDR1 and CDR2 (germline): SGHAT, FQNNGV. The CDR3 has 13 residues. The CDR3 sequence is CASSSGRKPPLHF. CDR3 coding DNA: TGTGCCAGCAGCTCGGGACGGAAACCACCCCTCCACTTT.

The chain couples TRBV30 to TRBJ1-6, with 7 bases aligning to TRBD1. The CDR3 is made up of 13 amino acids. J was trimmed by 7 bases and V by 3 bases; bases with no gene match: 3. Germline CDR1 and CDR2: GTSNPN and SVGIG (reference sequence). CDR3 in amino acids: CAWSSGGNSPLHF. CDR3 DNA sequence: TGTGCCTGGAGCTCAGGGGGGAATTCACCCCTCCACTTT.

This clonotype was seen at least ten times. The chain has TRBV2 and TRBJ2-3, with 12 bases identical to TRBD1. CDR1 is SNHLY, CDR2 FYNNEI, per germline. J lost 5 bases, V lost 7 bases, and 7 bases had no gene match. CDR3 length: 15 amino acids. CDR3 nucleotide sequence: TGTGCCAGCACTCTGGGACAGGGGGCAGGAGATACGCAGTATTTT. This codes for CASTLGQGAGDTQYF.

This clonotype showed up just a few times. The CDR3 region is CAINVGEGYEQYF. Written as DNA, the CDR3 is TGTGCCATCAATGTAGGGGAGGGATACGAGCAGTACTTC. The chain uses TRBV10-3 and TRBJ2-7; 7 nucleotides match TRBD2. Trimming removed 7 bases from V and 4 bases from J; junction bases left unmatched: 7. Germline-derived CDR1 and CDR2 are ENHRY and SYGVKD. There are 13 residues in the CDR3.

This chain links TRBV7-9 with TRBJ1-1; 7 bases map to TRBD1. V shed 4 bases and J 3 bases; nucleotides not matched to a gene: 8. This CDR3 has 15 residues. Per germline, CDR1 SEHNR and CDR2 FQNEAQ (reference sequence). CDR3 DNA sequence: TGTGCCAGCAGCTCGGGACAGAGTGGGGACACTGAAGCTTTCTTT. This translates into CASSSGQSGDTEAFF.

This chain uses TRBV28 with TRBJ2-5; the match to TRBD2 covers 11 bases. V shed 2 bases, J shed 4 bases, and the junction held 12 bases outside the gene matches. Germline CDR1 reads MDHEN; CDR2 reads SYDVKM. The CDR3 totals 18 residues. The CDR3 is CASSLVISGRVGGETQYF. The CDR3 coding sequence is TGTGCCAGCAGTTTAGTGATTAGCGGGAGGGTCGGGGGAGAGACCCAGTACTTC.

Many counts were recorded for this clonotype. The rearrangement links TRBV11-1 to TRBJ2-2; 7 bases are a match to TRBD2. The germline V gene encodes CDR1 SGHAT and CDR2 FQDESV (reference sequence). The CDR3 spans 16 residues. The V segment lost 5 bases and the J segment 1 base; nucleotides outside the gene matches: 7. The CDR3 region has the DNA TGTGCCAGCAGCCCCATCGCGGGAGTGAACACCGGGGAGCTGTTTTTT. Amino acid sequence: CASSPIAGVNTGELFF.

This clonotype has a count of ten or more. The V gene is TRBV5-1, the J gene TRBJ1-5; D ambiguous. CDR1 SGHRS and CDR2 YFSETQ come from the germline V gene. V was cut by 1 base and J by 7 bases, with 12 bases left in between. This CDR3 comprises 14 residues. CDR3 sequence: CASSLYGVGQPQHF. As DNA, the CDR3 is TGCGCCAGCAGCTTGTATGGGGTAGGGCAGCCCCAGCATTTT.

This clonotype was counted only a few times. The V call is TRBV24-1, the J call TRBJ2-6; D is ambiguous. V shed 4 bases and J shed 1 base, with 10 bases lying between them. This CDR3 spans 16 amino acids. The germline V gene has CDR1 KGHDR and CDR2 SFDVKD. CDR3 in amino acids: CATSDPRLSGANVLTF. The CDR3 DNA reads TGTGCCACCAGTGACCCAAGGCTTTCTGGGGCCAACGTCCTGACTTTC.

A few counts support this clonotype. The chain joins TRBV24-1 to TRBJ2-1, with 15 bases matching TRBD2. The germline V gene encodes CDR1 KGHDR and CDR2 SFDVKD. Trimming cost V 3 bases and J 0 bases; bases outside gene matches: 5. The CDR3 is 19 residues long. The CDR3 region has the DNA TGTGCCACCAGTGATCCCGGACTAGCGGGAGGGCGCTCCTACAATGAGCAGTTCTTC. Amino acids: CATSDPGLAGGRSYNEQFF.

This clonotype was observed a handful of times. The chain uses TRBV6-1 and TRBJ2-7, with D perhaps TRBD2 (6 bases). The germline CDR1 and CDR2 sequences are MNHNS and SASEGT. This CDR3 is 15 amino acids long. V lost 5 bases to trimming and J lost 4 bases, with 18 bases between them. The CDR3 sequence is CASSNSGSNFYEQYF. The CDR3 nucleotides read TGTGCCAGCAGTAATAGCGGCTCCAACTTTTACGAGCAGTACTTC.

This clonotype was found once. V usage is TRBV6-1 and J usage is TRBJ2-1; D may be TRBD2 (5 bases). The CDR3 is 13 residues long. In germline, CDR1 is MNHNS, CDR2 SASEGT. Trimming stripped 6 bases from V and 4 bases from J, with 10 bases between. CDR3 nucleotides: TGTGCCAGCAGCGGGGTGGGGTACAATGAGCAGTTCTTC. The encoded protein is CASSGVGYNEQFF.

This clonotype was found many times. J is TRBJ2-3 and V is TRBV24-1; D may correspond to TRBD1 or TRBD2 (5 bases each). Germline V gene sequence: CDR1 KGHDR, CDR2 SFDVKD. CDR3 length equals 16 residues. Trimming removed 3 bases from V and 0 bases from J, with 12 bases in between. The CDR3 is CATSDPRDGSTDTQYF. The CDR3 DNA reads as TGTGCCACCAGTGATCCCCGGGACGGGAGCACAGATACGCAGTATTTT.

This rearrangement joins TRBV9 to TRBJ2-2; unclear D gene. This CDR3 contains 15 residues. The V and J ends lost 6 bases and 0 bases respectively, with 12 bases between them. The V gene's germline CDR1 is SGDLS and CDR2 YYNGEE. Here the CDR3 reads CASTARDTNTGELFF. The CDR3 nucleotides read TGTGCCAGCACTGCGCGCGACACGAACACCGGGGAGCTGTTTTTT.

On this clonotype: It may be a read error: a sequence one base away is much more abundant. CDR3: CASSPGGHYGCTF. For the CDR3, the DNA is TGTGCCAGCAGCCCAGGGGGCCACTATGGCTGCACCTTC. The chain combines TRBV6-1 with TRBJ1-2; TRBD1 aligns across 8 bases. The CDR3 is made up of 13 amino acids. CDR1 and CDR2 (germline): MNHNS, SASEGT.